These 11 T cell receptor beta chains were all obtained from the same sample, sequenced in a study of regulatory T cells in long-lasting Graves disease. The time point: newly diagnosed GD, antithyroid drugs for less than 3 months. Following extraction of RNA from PBMCs, that RNA was used to make the TCR library. Libraries of TCR beta came from iRepertoire HTBI primers plus Arm-PCR of CDR3 regions. In TCRdb, the multiplex PCR reads were re-called with MiXCR into one record per CDR3 protein. Counted here are roughly 500,000 distinct CDR3 sequences, about 13% occurring once; the ten biggest clones make up 10%. In addition, the sample was reused for a study of T cells in Graves' hyperthyroidism and ophthalmopathy.

Material: peripheral blood mononuclear cells (PBMCs), obtained at new diagnosis, from a patient treated with antithyroid drugs. The receptors were sampled from a young man with Graves disease.

This clonotype was observed at least ten times. The rearrangement joins TRBV7-9 to TRBJ2-4, with D possibly being TRBD1 or TRBD2 (5 bases each). Germline CDR1 and CDR2: SEHNR and FQNEAQ (reference sequence). Trimming shortened V by 6 bases and J by 5 bases, and 11 bases separated the two germline ends. This CDR3 is built from 13 residues. The CDR3 sequence is CASSLVGENIQYF. CDR3 coding DNA: TGTGCCAGCAGTCTAGTGGGGGAAAACATTCAGTACTTC.

The rearrangement uses TRBV5-4 and TRBJ1-1; the match to TRBD1 covers 7 bases. The V gene end was trimmed by 4 bases and the J gene end by 4 bases; junction bases not matched to a gene: 4. Germline V gives CDR1 SGHNT, CDR2 YYREEE (reference sequence). This CDR3 region has 13 residues. CDR3 DNA: TGTGCCAGCAGCGTTACAGGGGCCACTGAAGCTTTCTTT. Encoded protein: CASSVTGATEAFF.

This chain uses TRBV11-2 with TRBJ2-3; the match to TRBD2 covers 9 bases. Germline V lookup: CDR1 SGHAT, CDR2 FQNNGV. The CDR3 is 15 residues long. V shed 0 bases, J shed 12 bases, and the junction held 10 bases outside the gene matches. The CDR3 loop reads CASSLEGSGSILQYF. CDR3 sequence (DNA): TGTGCCAGCAGCTTAGAAGGTAGCGGGAGCATCCTACAGTATTTT.

The chain combines TRBV25-1 with TRBJ2-7; 10 bases map to TRBD2. The CDR3 covers 13 residues. J lost 2 bases, V lost 10 bases, and 5 bases had no gene match. Germline V gives CDR1 MGHDK, CDR2 SYGVNS. CDR3: CAITGLATYEQYF. Written as DNA, the CDR3 is TGTGCCATCACGGGACTAGCGACCTACGAGCAGTACTTC.

This clonotype has at least ten counts. This chain joins TRBV10-3 and TRBJ2-7; D possibly corresponds to TRBD1 (6 bases). Germline lookup yields CDR1 ENHRY and CDR2 SYGVKD. Between the trimmed V and J ends, which lost 10 bases and 2 bases, there was a span of 12 bases. The CDR3 is 12 residues long. As DNA, the CDR3 is TGTGCCACCCGGGACATTACCTACGAGCAGTACTTC. Translated: CATRDITYEQYF.

V is TRBV7-8 and J is TRBJ2-1; 12 positions agree with TRBD2. Germline V gives CDR1 SGHVS, CDR2 FQNEAQ. The CDR3 extends over 16 amino acids. V dropped 3 bases and J dropped 7; count of bases not matched to a gene: 7. CDR3 sequence (DNA): TGTGCCAGCAGCTTCTCTAGCGGGAGGGCCAAGAATGAGCAGTTCTTC. It encodes CASSFSSGRAKNEQFF. Complete variable domain (other parts from reference TRBV7-8 and TRBJ2-1): GAGVSQSPRYKVAKRGQDVALRCDPISGHVSLFWYQQALGQGPEFLTYFQNEAQLDKSGLPSDRFFAERPEGSVSTLKIQRTQQEDSAVYLCASSFSSGRAKNEQFFGPGTRLTVL.

This clonotype was seen repeatedly, ten times or more. The V and J genes are TRBV28 and TRBJ2-2, with D uncertain. V was pared by 5 bases and J by 1 base, with 8 bases between. The CDR3 loop spans 14 amino acids. Germline-derived CDR1 and CDR2 are MDHEN and SYDVKM. CDR3 region: CASSPDWNTGELFF. CDR3 nucleotide sequence: TGTGCCAGCAGTCCAGACTGGAACACCGGGGAGCTGTTTTTT.

The V call is TRBV20-1, the J call TRBJ1-1, with D possibly being TRBD1 (6 bases). CDR1 is DFQATT and CDR2 is SNEGSKA in the germline V gene (reference sequence). V lost 4 bases to trimming and J lost 4 bases, with 13 bases between them. The CDR3 covers 13 residues. DNA of the CDR3: TGCAGTGCTATCCGGGGGCAGAGCACTGAAGCTTTCTTT. Protein product: CSAIRGQSTEAFF.

The gene calls are TRBV20-1 and TRBJ2-7; TRBD1 matches 8 bases. Germline V gene lookup returns CDR1 DFQATT and CDR2 SNEGSKA (reference sequence). This CDR3 spans 13 amino acids. V was clipped by 6 bases and J by 2 bases; unmatched bases: 6. DNA of the CDR3: TGCAGTGCCGGTGGGGGACAGGCCTACGAGCAGTACTTC. It codes for CSAGGGQAYEQYF.

This clonotype showed up many times. The CDR3: CASSLPGTELSSYEQYF. Here the CDR3 DNA reads TGTGCCAGCAGCTTACCCGGGACAGAACTTAGCTCCTACGAGCAGTACTTC. The rearrangement joins TRBV7-9 to TRBJ2-7, with TRBD1 identical over 7 bases. V was clipped by 2 bases and J by 0 bases; unmatched bases: 10. The CDR3 is 17 amino acids. Germline assignment: CDR1 SEHNR and CDR2 FQNEAQ (reference sequence). The full variable domain, rest sourced from reference TRBV7-9 and TRBJ2-7, is DTGVSQNPRHKITKRGQNVTFRCDPISEHNRLYWYRQTLGQGPEFLTYFQNEAQLEKSRLLSDRFSAERPKGSFSTLEIQRTEQGDSAMYLCASSLPGTELSSYEQYFGPGTRLTVT.

This clonotype occurred many times. This sequence joins TRBV12-3 or TRBV12-4 and TRBJ1-1; D is undetermined. There are 10 residues in the CDR3. Trimming took off 7 bases at V and 1 base at J, with 1 base between the two ends. The CDR3 region is CASKNTEAFF. The CDR3 DNA is TGTGCCAGCAAGAACACTGAAGCTTTCTTT.